This is a list of T cell receptor beta chains from one sample in a study of cytomegalovirus exposure and HLA in healthy donors. TCRdb's table, derived via immunoSEQ multiplex PCR, lists solely in-frame clones and lacks some. The table includes about 98,000 clones, about 60% detected once. The sequencing input was PBMCs. The receptors shown here come from a human donor in good health. Each CDR3 is given with its conserved first and last residue. D genes are given only for firm matches. The size entry is marked missing in some rows and otherwise reads once, few, many or a size class.

abundance,j_gene,d_gene,v_gene,CDR3aa,CDR3nt
.,TRBJ2-7,TRBD1,TRBV6-5,CASGRDRAYEQYF,TGTGCCAGCGGAAGGGACAGGGCCTACGAGCAGTACTTC
.,TRBJ2-3,TRBD2,TRBV5-6,CASSWGTSGRRVGDTQYF,TGTGCCAGCAGCTGGGGGACTAGCGGGAGAAGGGTGGGGGATACGCAGTATTTT
.,TRBJ2-7,.,TRBV7-8,CASSLQGYEQYF,TGTGCCAGCAGCTTACAGGGCTACGAGCAGTACTTC
.,TRBJ2-7,.,TRBV14,CASSRKGLSSYEQYF,TGTGCCAGCAGCCGGAAGGGACTTAGCTCCTACGAGCAGTACTTC
.,TRBJ1-2,.,TRBV10-2,CASSGLSNYGYTF,TGCGCCAGCAGTGGACTTTCTAACTATGGCTACACCTTC
.,TRBJ2-1,TRBD2,TRBV4-1,CASSQDDRGLAGNNEQFF,TGCGCCAGCAGCCAAGACGACCGCGGACTAGCGGGAAACAATGAGCAGTTCTTC
.,TRBJ2-3,TRBD2,TRBV7-9,CASSQDNLAGSDTQYF,TGTGCCAGCAGCCAGGATAACCTAGCGGGAAGCGATACGCAGTATTTT
once,TRBJ2-7,TRBD1,TRBV4-1,CASSQEDRQGSYEQYF,TGCGCCAGCAGCCAAGAGGATCGACAGGGCTCCTACGAGCAGTACTTC
few,TRBJ1-6,TRBD1,TRBV5-1,CASSLDRGYNSPLHF,TGCGCCAGCAGCTTGGACAGGGGATATAATTCACCCCTCCACTTT
.,TRBJ1-5,TRBD1,TRBV19,CASSIDWPTGGNQPQHF,TGTGCCAGTAGTATAGATTGGCCGACAGGGGGCAATCAGCCCCAGCATTTT
.,TRBJ2-1,.,TRBV6-5,CARSYSMGRTATPFF,TGTGCCCGCAGTTACTCAATGGGCAGGACAGCCACGCCGTTCTTC
.,TRBJ2-7,TRBD2,TRBV4-2,CASSQGPGLAGSYEQYF,TGTGCCAGCAGCCAAGGTCCGGGACTAGCGGGCTCCTACGAGCAGTACTTC
.,TRBJ2-7,TRBD1,TRBV6-4,CASSDDREAYEQYF,TGTGCCAGCAGTGACGACAGGGAAGCCTACGAGCAGTACTTC
.,TRBJ1-1,.,TRBV19,CASSMVIGSEAFF,TGTGCCAGTAGTATGGTTATTGGGAGTGAAGCTTTCTTT
.,TRBJ2-2,.,TRBV28,CASSPLISPGVRGTGELFF,TGTGCCAGCAGTCCCCTAATAAGTCCGGGGGTAAGAGGGACCGGGGAGCTGTTTTTT
.,TRBJ2-7,.,TRBV11-2,CASSLYYEQYF,TGTGCCAGCAGCTTATACTACGAGCAGTACTTC
once,TRBJ1-1,.,TRBV11-2,CASSLGPAEAFF,TGTGCCAGCAGCTTAGGCCCGGCTGAAGCTTTCTTT
few,TRBJ2-7,TRBD2,TRBV19,CGGTSGNPFYTSSYEQYF,TGTGGGGGGACTAGCGGGAACCCCTTCTATACCAGCTCCTACGAGCAGTACTTC
.,TRBJ2-1,TRBD2,TRBV19,CASNPTSGSYNEQFF,TGTGCCAGTAACCCGACTAGCGGGAGTTACAATGAGCAGTTCTTC
once,TRBJ1-5,.,TRBV19,CASSPPITDRNQPQHF,TGTGCCAGTAGTCCACCAATCACCGACAGGAATCAGCCCCAGCATTTT
.,TRBJ2-1,TRBD2,TRBV2,CASTASGSLGNEQFF,TGTGCCAGCACCGCAAGCGGGAGTTTGGGGAATGAGCAGTTCTTC
few,TRBJ1-2,.,TRBV28,CASSLLRSGFDSYGYTF,TGTGCCAGCAGTTTATTGAGGTCCGGGTTTGATAGCTATGGCTACACCTTC